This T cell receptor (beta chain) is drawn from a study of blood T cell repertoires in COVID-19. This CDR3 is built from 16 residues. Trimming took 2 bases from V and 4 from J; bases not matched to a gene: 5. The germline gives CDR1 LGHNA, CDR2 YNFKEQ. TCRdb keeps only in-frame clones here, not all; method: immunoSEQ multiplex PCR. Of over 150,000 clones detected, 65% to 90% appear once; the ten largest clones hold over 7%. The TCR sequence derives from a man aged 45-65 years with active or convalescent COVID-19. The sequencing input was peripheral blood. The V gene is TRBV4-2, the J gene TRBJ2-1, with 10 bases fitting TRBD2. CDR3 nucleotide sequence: TGTGCCAGCAGCCAACCTAGCGGGGGACCGTACAATGAGCAGTTCTTC. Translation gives CASSQPSGGPYNEQFF.